This T cell receptor beta chain was recorded in a study of T cell responses to AZD1222 COVID-19 vaccine. In this sample, this clone turned up many times. TCRdb's copy holds only in-frame clones and misses some; the assay was immunoSEQ multiplex PCR. The sample yields 110,000 to 150,000 clones, 80% to 95% seen once. The CDR3 contains 13 residues. Deletions cut 3 bases from V and 8 bases from J, with 11 bases between. CDR1 and CDR2 (germline): SGHAT, FQNNGV. This TCR was sampled from an adult in good health. Material: peripheral blood, obtained on day 0 of AZD1222 vaccination. The rearrangement links TRBV11-2 to TRBJ2-1; maybe TRBD2 (5 bases). The DNA for the CDR3 is TGTGCCAGCAGCTTTGGCGGGTTTGATGAGCAGTTCTTC. Its translation is CASSFGGFDEQFF.